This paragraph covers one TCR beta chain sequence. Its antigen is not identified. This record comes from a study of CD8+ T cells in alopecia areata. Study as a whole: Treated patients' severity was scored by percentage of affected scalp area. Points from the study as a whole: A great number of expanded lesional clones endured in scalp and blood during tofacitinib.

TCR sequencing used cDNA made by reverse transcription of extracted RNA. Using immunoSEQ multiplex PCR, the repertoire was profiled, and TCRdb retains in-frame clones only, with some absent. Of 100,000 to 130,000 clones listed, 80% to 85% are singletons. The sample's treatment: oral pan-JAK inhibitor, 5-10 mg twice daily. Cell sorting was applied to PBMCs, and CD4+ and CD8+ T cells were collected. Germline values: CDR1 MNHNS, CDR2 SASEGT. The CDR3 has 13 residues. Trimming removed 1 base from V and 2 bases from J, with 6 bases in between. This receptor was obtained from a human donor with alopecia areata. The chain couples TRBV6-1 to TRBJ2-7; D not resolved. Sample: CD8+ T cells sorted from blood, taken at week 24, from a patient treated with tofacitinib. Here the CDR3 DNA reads TGTGCCAGCAGTGAAGAGGTCCCCTACGAGCAGTACTTC. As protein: CASSEEVPYEQYF.